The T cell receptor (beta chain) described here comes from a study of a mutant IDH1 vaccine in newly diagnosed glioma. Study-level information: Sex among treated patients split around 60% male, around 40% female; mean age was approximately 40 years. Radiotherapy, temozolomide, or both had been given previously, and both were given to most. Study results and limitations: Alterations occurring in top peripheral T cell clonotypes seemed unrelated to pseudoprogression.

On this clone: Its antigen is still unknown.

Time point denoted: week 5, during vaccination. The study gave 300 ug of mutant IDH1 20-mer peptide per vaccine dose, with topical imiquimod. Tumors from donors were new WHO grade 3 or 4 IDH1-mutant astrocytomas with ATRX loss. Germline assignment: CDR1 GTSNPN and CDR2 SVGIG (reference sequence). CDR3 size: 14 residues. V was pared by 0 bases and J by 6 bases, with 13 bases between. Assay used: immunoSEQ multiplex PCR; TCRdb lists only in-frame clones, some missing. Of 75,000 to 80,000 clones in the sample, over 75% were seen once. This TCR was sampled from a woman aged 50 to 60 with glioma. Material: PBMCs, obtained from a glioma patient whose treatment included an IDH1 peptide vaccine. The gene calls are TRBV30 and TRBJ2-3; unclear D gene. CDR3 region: CAWSVRPTEDTQYF. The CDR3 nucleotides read TGTGCCTGGAGTGTAAGACCGACGGAGGATACGCAGTATTTT.